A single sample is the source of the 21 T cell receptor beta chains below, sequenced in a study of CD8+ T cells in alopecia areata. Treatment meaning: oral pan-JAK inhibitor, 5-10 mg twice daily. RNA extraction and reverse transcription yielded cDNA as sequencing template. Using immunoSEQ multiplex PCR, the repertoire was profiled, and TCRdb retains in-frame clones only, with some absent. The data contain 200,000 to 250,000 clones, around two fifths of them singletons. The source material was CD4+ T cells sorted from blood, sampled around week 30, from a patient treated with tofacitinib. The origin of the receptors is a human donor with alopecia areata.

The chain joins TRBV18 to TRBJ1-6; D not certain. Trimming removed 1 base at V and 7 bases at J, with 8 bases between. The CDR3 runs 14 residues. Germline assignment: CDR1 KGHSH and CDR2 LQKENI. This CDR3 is CASSPQEGNSPLHF. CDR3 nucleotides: TGTGCCAGCTCACCACAGGAGGGAAATTCACCCCTCCACTTT.

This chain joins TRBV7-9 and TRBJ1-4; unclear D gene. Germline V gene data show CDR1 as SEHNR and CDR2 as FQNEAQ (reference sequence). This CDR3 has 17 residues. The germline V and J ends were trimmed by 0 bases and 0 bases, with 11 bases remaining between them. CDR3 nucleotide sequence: TGTGCCAGCAGCTTAGCTGTCGGCGGCCCAACTAATGAAAAACTGTTTTTT. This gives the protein CASSLAVGGPTNEKLFF.

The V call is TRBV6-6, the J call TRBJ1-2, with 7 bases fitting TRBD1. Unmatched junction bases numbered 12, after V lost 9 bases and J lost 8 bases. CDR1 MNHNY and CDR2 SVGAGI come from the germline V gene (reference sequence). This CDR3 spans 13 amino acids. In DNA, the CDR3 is TGTGCCAGTAGGGACAGCAGCACTTTCGGCTACACCTTC. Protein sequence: CASRDSSTFGYTF.

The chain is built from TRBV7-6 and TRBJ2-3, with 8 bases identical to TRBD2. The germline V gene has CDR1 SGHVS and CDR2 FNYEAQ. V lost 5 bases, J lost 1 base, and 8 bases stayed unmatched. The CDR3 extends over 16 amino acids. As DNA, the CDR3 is TGTGCCAGCAGCACCGATCCTAGCGGGCGCACAGATACGCAGTATTTT. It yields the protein CASSTDPSGRTDTQYF. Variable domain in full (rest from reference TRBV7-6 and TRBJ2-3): GAGVSQSPRYKVTKRGQDVALRCDPISGHVSLYWYRQALGQGPEFLTYFNYEAQQDKSGLPNDRFSAERPEGSISTLTIQRTEQRDSAMYRCASSTDPSGRTDTQYFGPGTRLTVL.

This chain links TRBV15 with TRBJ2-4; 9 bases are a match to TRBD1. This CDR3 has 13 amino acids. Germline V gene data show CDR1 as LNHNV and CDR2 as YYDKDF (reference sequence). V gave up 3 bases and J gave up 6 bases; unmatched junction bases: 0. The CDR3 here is CATSRDRGNIQYF. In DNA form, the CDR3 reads TGTGCCACCAGCAGGGACAGGGGAAACATTCAGTACTTC.

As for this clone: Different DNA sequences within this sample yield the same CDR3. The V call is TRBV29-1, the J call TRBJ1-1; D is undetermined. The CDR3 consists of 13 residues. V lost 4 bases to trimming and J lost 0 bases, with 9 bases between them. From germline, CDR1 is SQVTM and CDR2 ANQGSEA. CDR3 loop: CSVAGKMNTEAFF. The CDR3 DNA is TGCAGCGTTGCGGGCAAGATGAACACTGAAGCTTTCTTT.

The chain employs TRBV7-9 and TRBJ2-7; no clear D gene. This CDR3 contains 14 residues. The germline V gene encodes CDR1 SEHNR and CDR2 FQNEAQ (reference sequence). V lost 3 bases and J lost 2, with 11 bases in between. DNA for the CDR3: TGTGCCAGCAGCTTGACCGGTCCAACCTACGAGCAGTACTTC. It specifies CASSLTGPTYEQYF.

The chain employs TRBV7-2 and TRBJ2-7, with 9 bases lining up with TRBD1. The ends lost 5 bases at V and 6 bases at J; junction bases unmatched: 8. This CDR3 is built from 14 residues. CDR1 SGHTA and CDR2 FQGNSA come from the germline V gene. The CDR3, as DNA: TGTGCCAGCAGCCCCGGGACAGGGTATGGCGAGCAGTACTTC. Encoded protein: CASSPGTGYGEQYF.

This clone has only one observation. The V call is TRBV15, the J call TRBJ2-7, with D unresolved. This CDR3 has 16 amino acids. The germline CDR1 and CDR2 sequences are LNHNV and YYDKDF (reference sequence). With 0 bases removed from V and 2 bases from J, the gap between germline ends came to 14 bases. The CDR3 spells CATSRDFRVRTYEQYF. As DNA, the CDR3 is TGTGCCACCAGCAGAGATTTTAGGGTTCGGACCTACGAGCAGTACTTC.

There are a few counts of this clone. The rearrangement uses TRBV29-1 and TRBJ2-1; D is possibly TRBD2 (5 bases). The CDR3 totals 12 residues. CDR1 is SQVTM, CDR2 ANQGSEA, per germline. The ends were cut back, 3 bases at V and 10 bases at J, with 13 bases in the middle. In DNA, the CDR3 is TGCAGCGTTGAGGAGGTCCGCTCGGAGCAGTTCTTC. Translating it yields CSVEEVRSEQFF.

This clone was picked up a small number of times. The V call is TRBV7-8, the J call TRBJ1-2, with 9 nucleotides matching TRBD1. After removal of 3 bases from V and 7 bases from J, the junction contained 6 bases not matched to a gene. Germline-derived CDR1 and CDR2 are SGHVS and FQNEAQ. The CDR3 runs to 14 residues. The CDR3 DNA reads TGTGCCAGCAGCTTTTGGGACAGGGTGGGTGGCTACACCTTC. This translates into CASSFWDRVGGYTF.

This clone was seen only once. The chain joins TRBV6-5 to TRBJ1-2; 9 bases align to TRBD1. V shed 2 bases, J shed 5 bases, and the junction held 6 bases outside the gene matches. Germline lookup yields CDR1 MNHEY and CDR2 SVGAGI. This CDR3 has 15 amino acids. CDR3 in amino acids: CASSYVTGGLYGYTF. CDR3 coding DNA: TGTGCCAGCAGTTACGTGACAGGGGGACTTTATGGCTACACCTTC.

This CDR3 is CASSLWTDSYEQYF. CDR3 sequence (DNA): TGTGCCAGCAGCTTATGGACAGACTCCTACGAGCAGTACTTC. The J gene is TRBJ2-7, the V gene TRBV7-9, with D tentatively TRBD1 (6 bases). This CDR3 contains 14 residues. Germline loops: CDR1 SEHNR, CDR2 FQNEAQ (reference sequence). V was cut by 2 bases and J by 0 bases, with 8 bases left in between.

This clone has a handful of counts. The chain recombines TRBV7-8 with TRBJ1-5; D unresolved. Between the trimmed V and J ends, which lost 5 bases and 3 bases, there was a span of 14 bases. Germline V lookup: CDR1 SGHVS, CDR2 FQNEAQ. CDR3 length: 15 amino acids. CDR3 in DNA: TGTGCCAGCAGCGAGATCCCGGGTGTCAATCAGCCCCAGCATTTT. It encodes CASSEIPGVNQPQHF. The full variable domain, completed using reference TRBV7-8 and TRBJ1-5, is GAGVSQSPRYKVAKRGQDVALRCDPISGHVSLFWYQQALGQGPEFLTYFQNEAQLDKSGLPSDRFFAERPEGSVSTLKIQRTQQEDSAVYLCASSEIPGVNQPQHFGDGTRLSIL.

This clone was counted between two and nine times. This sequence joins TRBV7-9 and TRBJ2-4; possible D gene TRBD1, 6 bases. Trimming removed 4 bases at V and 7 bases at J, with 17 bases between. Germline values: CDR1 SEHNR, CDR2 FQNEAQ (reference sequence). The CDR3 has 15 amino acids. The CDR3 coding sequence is TGTGCCAGCAGCTCCCCGAAGGGCCAGGGGAACATTCAGTACTTC. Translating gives CASSSPKGQGNIQYF.

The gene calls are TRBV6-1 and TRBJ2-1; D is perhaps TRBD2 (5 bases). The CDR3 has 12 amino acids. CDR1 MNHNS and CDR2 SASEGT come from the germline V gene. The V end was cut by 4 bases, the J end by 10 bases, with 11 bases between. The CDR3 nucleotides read TGTGCCAGCAGTGCAACGGGGATAGAGCAGTTCTTC. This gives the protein CASSATGIEQFF.

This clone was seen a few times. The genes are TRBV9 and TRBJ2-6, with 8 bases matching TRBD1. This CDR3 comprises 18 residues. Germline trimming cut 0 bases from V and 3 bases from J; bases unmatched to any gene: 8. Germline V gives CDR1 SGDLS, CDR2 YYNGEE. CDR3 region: CASSVARTGSYGANVLTF. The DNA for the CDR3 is TGTGCCAGCAGCGTAGCCAGGACAGGGAGCTATGGGGCCAACGTCCTGACTTTC.

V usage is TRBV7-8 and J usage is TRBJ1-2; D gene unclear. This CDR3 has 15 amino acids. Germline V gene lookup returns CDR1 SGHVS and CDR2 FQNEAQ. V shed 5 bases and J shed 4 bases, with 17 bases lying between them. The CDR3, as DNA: TGTGCCAGCAGCCCGAGGGAGGGATGGAGCTATGGCTACACCTTC. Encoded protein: CASSPREGWSYGYTF.

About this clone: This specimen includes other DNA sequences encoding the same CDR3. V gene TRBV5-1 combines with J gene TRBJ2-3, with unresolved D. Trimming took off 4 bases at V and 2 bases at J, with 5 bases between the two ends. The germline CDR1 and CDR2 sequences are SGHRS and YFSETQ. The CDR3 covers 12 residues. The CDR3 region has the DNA TGCGCCAGCAGCCTTTCCACAGATACGCAGTATTTT. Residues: CASSLSTDTQYF.

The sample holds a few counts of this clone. The CDR3 loop reads CSVVRVQGEGETQYF. The CDR3, as DNA: TGCAGCGTTGTCCGAGTGCAGGGGGAAGGGGAGACCCAGTACTTC. V is TRBV29-1 and J is TRBJ2-5; 7 nucleotides agree with TRBD1. The germline CDR1 and CDR2 sequences are SQVTM and ANQGSEA. Trimming took 4 bases from V and 5 from J; bases not matched to a gene: 13. CDR3 length: 15 amino acids.

The CDR3 region has the DNA TGTGCCTGGAGTGCCCCGGGACTAGCGGGTCTCAATGAGCAGTTCTTC. This gives the protein CAWSAPGLAGLNEQFF. The genes are TRBV30 and TRBJ2-1; 12 bases are shared with TRBD2. The J segment lost 6 bases and the V segment lost 1 base, leaving 7 bases of the junction unmatched. The CDR3 sequence is 16 residues long. CDR1 is GTSNPN and CDR2 is SVGIG in the germline V gene (reference sequence).